Below, 6 T cell receptor beta chains from the same sample are listed, as sequenced in a study of siplizumab effects on memory and regulatory T cells. Sequencing used immunoSEQ multiplex PCR; TCRdb keeps in-frame clones, though not all of them. The table shows about 56,000 clones, with around 97% occurring only once. Specimen: naive CD8+ T cells sorted from blood. The source of these receptors is a human donor in good health.

The chain carries TRBV4-1 and TRBJ2-1, with 10 bases aligning to TRBD2. This CDR3 contains 17 residues. Germline CDR1 and CDR2: MGHRA and YSYEKL. V lost 0 bases and J lost 2; bases outside the gene matches: 4. The CDR3 DNA is TGCGCCAGCAGCCAAGATTGGACTAGCGGAACCTACAATGAGCAGTTCTTC. It yields the protein CASSQDWTSGTYNEQFF.

The CDR3 DNA reads as TGCAGCGTTGAAAAGGGAGCGGGCTTACCTAGCACAGATACGCAGTATTTT. This sequence encodes CSVEKGAGLPSTDTQYF. This chain joins TRBV29-1 and TRBJ2-3, with D possibly being TRBD2 (6 bases). V was cut by 2 bases and J by 0 bases, with 18 bases left in between. This CDR3 spans 17 amino acids. Germline assignment: CDR1 SQVTM and CDR2 ANQGSEA.

J is TRBJ2-7 and V is TRBV2; tentative D call: TRBD2 (6 bases). Looked up from germline, CDR1 is SNHLY and CDR2 is FYNNEI. Trimming cost V 7 bases and J 1 base, with 20 bases left between them. This CDR3 is 16 amino acids long. CDR3 residues: CASKSDGGAGSYEQYF. The CDR3 nucleotides are TGTGCCAGCAAATCCGACGGCGGGGCGGGGTCCTACGAGCAGTACTTC.

V and J are TRBV11-3 and TRBJ1-1; D gene ambiguous. The germline gives CDR1 SGHNT, CDR2 YENEEA. With 4 bases removed from V and 10 bases from J, the gap between germline ends came to 13 bases. The CDR3 totals 12 residues. CDR3 region: CASSSSGGGAFF. CDR3 DNA sequence: TGTGCCAGCAGCTCCTCGGGCGGAGGAGCTTTCTTT.

This CDR3 reads CASSLAGLAEETQYF. The CDR3 region has the DNA TGTGCCAGCAGTTTAGCCGGACTAGCGGAAGAGACCCAGTACTTC. V gene TRBV28 combines with J gene TRBJ2-5; TRBD2 matches 10 bases. With 2 bases clipped from V and 3 bases from J, the junction kept 3 bases outside the gene matches. The CDR3 length is 15 residues. The germline gives CDR1 MDHEN, CDR2 SYDVKM.

V is TRBV7-9 and J is TRBJ1-4, with 8 bases aligning to TRBD1. Unmatched junction bases numbered 1, after V lost 2 bases and J lost 5 bases. CDR1 is SEHNR and CDR2 is FQNEAQ in the germline V gene (reference sequence). This CDR3 comprises 14 residues. Here the CDR3 reads CASSLRDRNEKLFF. The CDR3 DNA sequence: TGTGCCAGCAGCTTAAGGGACAGGAATGAAAAACTGTTTTTT.